This TCR beta chain was observed in a study of cytomegalovirus exposure and HLA in healthy donors. Study-level information: A preliminary data release comprised tens of millions of unique TCRs obtained from HLA-typed donors.

In regard to this clone: Its antigen is not known.

Germline CDR1 SGDLS, CDR2 YYNGEE. The CDR3 sequence is 17 residues long. The V segment lost 5 bases and the J segment 5 bases; nucleotides outside the gene matches: 14. The PCR employed 60 Vbeta primers together with 13 Jbeta primers. Clones were sequenced by immunoSEQ multiplex PCR, and TCRdb holds only the in-frame ones, with some missing. The data hold around 200,000 clones, with around 89% observed a single time. Study outcomes and limitations: Later analysis indicated greater clonal expansion among HLA-associated TCR beta chains than among equally common other chains. Among donors in an Asian-associated ancestry cluster, a later analysis reportedly found fewer N-insertions than the roughly 700-donor mean.

The study sampled nominally healthy donors, though unrecorded immune exposures were likely. The V call is TRBV9, the J call TRBJ2-1, with 9 bases fitting TRBD2. The TCR comes from a woman aged 18-30 years in good health and CMV-seronegative. The specimen sequenced was PBMCs. The CDR3 coding sequence is TGTGCCAGCAGTGGGGCCGGGGCGGGAGGGTTCCACAATGAGCAGTTCTTC. Protein product: CASSGAGAGGFHNEQFF.